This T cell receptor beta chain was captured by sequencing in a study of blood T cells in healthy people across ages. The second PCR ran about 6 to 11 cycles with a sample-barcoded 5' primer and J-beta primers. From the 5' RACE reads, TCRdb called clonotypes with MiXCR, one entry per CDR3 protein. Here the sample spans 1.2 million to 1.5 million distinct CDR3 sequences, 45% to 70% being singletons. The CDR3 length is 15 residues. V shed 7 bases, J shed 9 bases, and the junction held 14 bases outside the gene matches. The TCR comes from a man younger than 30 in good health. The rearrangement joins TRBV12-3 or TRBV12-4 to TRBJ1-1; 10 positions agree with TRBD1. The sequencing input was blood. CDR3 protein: CASTAGRTGGRKAFF. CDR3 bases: TGTGCCAGCACTGCAGGGCGGACAGGGGGACGCAAAGCTTTCTTT.